The 32 T cell receptor beta chains in this list originate from one sample, sequenced in a study of blood T cell repertoires in COVID-19. Profiled with immunoSEQ multiplex PCR; TCRdb holds only in-frame clones, not every one. The sample holds roughly 310,000 clones, roughly 90% seen once. Input material: peripheral blood. The receptor set was obtained from a woman aged 50 to 60 with active or convalescent COVID-19.

The rearrangement uses TRBV5-8 and TRBJ1-6; D is unclear. Per the germline V gene, CDR1 is SGHTS and CDR2 is YDEGEE. The CDR3 totals 16 residues. V was shortened by 2 bases and J by 11 bases, with 20 bases between the two germline ends. The CDR3 DNA sequence: TGTGCCAGCAGCTTCGCCGGGAGGGTGCCCCGTCCACCCCTCCACTTT. This translates into CASSFAGRVPRPPLHF. The entire variable domain, with the rest obtained from reference TRBV5-8 and TRBJ1-6, is as follows: EAGVTQSPTHLIKTRGQQATLRCSPISGHTSVYWYQQALGLGLQFLLWYDEGEERNRGNFPPRFSGRQFPNYSSELNVNALELEDSALYLCASSFAGRVPRPPLHFGNGTRLTVT.

V usage is TRBV11-2 and J usage is TRBJ2-7; D may be TRBD1 (6 bases). This CDR3 contains 12 residues. Germline V lookup: CDR1 SGHAT, CDR2 FQNNGV. V was clipped by 7 bases and J by 6 bases, with 13 bases between them. Written as DNA, the CDR3 is TGTGCCAGCACCCCAGGGGCAGGCGAGCAGTACTTC. Its protein product is CASTPGAGEQYF.

The V and J genes are TRBV6-2 or TRBV6-3 and TRBJ2-7; 8 nucleotides match TRBD1. CDR1 MNHEY and CDR2 SVGEGT come from the germline V gene. The CDR3 consists of 14 residues. With 5 bases clipped from V and 3 bases from J, the junction kept 6 bases outside the gene matches. The DNA of the CDR3 is TGTGCCAGCAGTCCAGGACAGGGCGGCTACGAGCAGTACTTC. As protein: CASSPGQGGYEQYF.

The chain couples TRBV4-2 to TRBJ1-3, with TRBD1 matching over 7 bases. The CDR3 totals 18 residues. The J segment lost 2 bases and the V segment lost 4 bases, leaving 14 bases of the junction unmatched. CDR1 and CDR2 (germline): LGHNA, YNFKEQ. Written as DNA, the CDR3 is TGTGCCAGCAGCCGCCGACAGGGCGAAATAGGCCCTGGAAACACCATATATTTT. Its translation is CASSRRQGEIGPGNTIYF.

DNA of the CDR3: TGTGCCAGCAGTTACCGCGACAGAAATCAGCCCCAGCATTTT. Translation: CASSYRDRNQPQHF. The rearrangement uses TRBV6-2 or TRBV6-3 and TRBJ1-5, with D tentatively TRBD1 (5 bases). Between the trimmed V and J ends, which lost 2 bases and 4 bases, there was a span of 9 bases. The CDR3 is 14 amino acids. The V gene's germline CDR1 is MNHEY and CDR2 SVGEGT.

The V gene is TRBV27, the J gene TRBJ1-2; 8 nucleotides match TRBD1. The V and J ends lost 2 bases and 7 bases, in that order; junction bases with no gene match: 6. Per the germline V gene, CDR1 is MNHEY and CDR2 is SMNVEV (reference sequence). The CDR3 contains 14 residues. The CDR3 DNA reads TGTGCCAGCAGTTTAACACAGGGGGGTCGTGGCTACACCTTC. Translating it yields CASSLTQGGRGYTF.

V is TRBV7-8 and J is TRBJ1-1; TRBD1 matches at 8 bases. Germline CDR1 reads SGHVS; CDR2 reads FQNEAQ. V lost 5 bases and J lost 7; bases outside the gene matches: 9. CDR3 size: 14 residues. The CDR3 DNA sequence: TGTGCCAGCAGCCTGCGGGACAGGCCCTATGAAGCTTTCTTT. Translation gives CASSLRDRPYEAFF. The full variable domain, with the rest looked up from reference TRBV7-8 and TRBJ1-1, is GAGVSQSPRYKVAKRGQDVALRCDPISGHVSLFWYQQALGQGPEFLTYFQNEAQLDKSGLPSDRFFAERPEGSVSTLKIQRTQQEDSAVYLCASSLRDRPYEAFFGQGTRLTVV.

This chain links TRBV4-1 with TRBJ2-3; TRBD2 matches 12 bases. J lost 1 base, V lost 1 base, and 0 bases had no gene match. CDR3 length: 16 amino acids. Germline loops: CDR1 MGHRA, CDR2 YSYEKL. DNA of the CDR3: TGCGCCAGCAGCCAAGGACTAGCGGGAGGCACAGATACGCAGTATTTT. It translates to CASSQGLAGGTDTQYF.

This clone was detected once. V usage is TRBV5-5 and J usage is TRBJ2-2; D ambiguous. The CDR3 loop spans 15 amino acids. Germline V gene sequence: CDR1 SGHKS, CDR2 YYEKEE (reference sequence). Trimming cost V 2 bases and J 2 bases, with 10 bases left between them. The CDR3 DNA reads TGTGCCAGCAGCTTTAGGCACAGTAACACCGGGGAGCTGTTTTTT. Translating it yields CASSFRHSNTGELFF. The full variable domain, completed using reference TRBV5-5 and TRBJ2-2, is DAGVTQSPTHLIKTRGQQVTLRCSPISGHKSVSWYQQVLGQGPQFIFQYYEKEERGRGNFPDRFSARQFPNYSSELNVNALLLGDSALYLCASSFRHSNTGELFFGEGSRLTVL.

This clone has just one count. The chain uses TRBV11-2 and TRBJ1-1, with D hard to call. The germline V gene has CDR1 SGHAT and CDR2 FQNNGV. The CDR3 extends over 16 amino acids. V gave up 4 bases and J gave up 4 bases, with 19 bases separating them. The CDR3 region is CASSSRVTRRSTEAFF. CDR3 coding DNA: TGTGCCAGCAGCTCCCGGGTAACGCGGAGAAGCACTGAAGCTTTCTTT.

This chain uses TRBV18 with TRBJ1-2, with D unclear. The CDR3 is 14 residues long. The germline V gene encodes CDR1 KGHSH and CDR2 LQKENI. Trimming shortened V by 4 bases and J by 2 bases, and 11 bases separated the two germline ends. The CDR3 sequence: CASSRQEGNYGYTF. CDR3 nucleotide sequence: TGTGCCAGCTCACGTCAGGAGGGAAACTATGGCTACACCTTC.

On this clone: It is unclear where the CDR3 begins or ends on the DNA, so no DNA is shown, and the CDR3 is as TCRdb lists it. The V and J genes are TRBV4-2 and TRBJ2-1; the D call of TRBD2 is as the table states it, not checked on the DNA. The germline CDR1 and CDR2 sequences are LGHNA and YNFKEQ. The CDR3 region is 16 residues in length, termini included. CDR3 in amino acids: CASSQDFAGGTGEQLF.

The chain carries TRBV5-1 and TRBJ1-5; 8 bases match TRBD1. The length of the CDR3 is 14 residues. J lost 6 bases, V lost 5 bases, and 7 bases had no gene match. Germline CDR1 is SGHRS and CDR2 is YFSETQ. This CDR3 reads CASSYRGGVQPQHF. CDR3 in DNA: TGCGCCAGCAGTTACAGGGGGGGAGTTCAGCCCCAGCATTTT. Full variable domain (missing parts from reference TRBV5-1 and TRBJ1-5): KAGVTQTPRYLIKTRGQQVTLSCSPISGHRSVSWYQQTPGQGLQFLFEYFSETQRNKGNFPGRFSGRQFSNSRSEMNVSTLELGDSALYLCASSYRGGVQPQHFGDGTRLSIL.

The chain recombines TRBV5-4 with TRBJ2-3; 11 bases agree with TRBD2. Trimming took 0 bases from V and 3 from J; bases not matched to a gene: 3. The CDR3 is 16 amino acids. Germline assignment: CDR1 SGHNT and CDR2 YYREEE (reference sequence). The CDR3, as DNA: TGTGCCAGCAGCTTGGTAGCGGGGGGGCGTACAGATACGCAGTATTTT. Its protein is CASSLVAGGRTDTQYF.

The chain joins TRBV10-3 to TRBJ1-1; D gene uncertain. The V and J ends lost 8 bases and 1 base respectively, with 11 bases between them. Germline V CDR1 and CDR2: ENHRY, SYGVKD. The CDR3 sequence is 13 residues long. CDR3 sequence (DNA): TGTGCCATCTCGGGAGAAGGGAACACTGAAGCTTTCTTT. Residues: CAISGEGNTEAFF.

The CDR3 here is CASSGVTRENEQFF. The CDR3 DNA reads as TGTGCCAGCAGTGGTGTAACGCGGGAGAATGAGCAGTTCTTC. J is TRBJ2-1 and V is TRBV2, with 7 bases identical to TRBD2. With V trimmed by 4 bases and J by 7 bases, 7 bases remained unmatched. This CDR3 has 14 amino acids. Germline V lookup: CDR1 SNHLY, CDR2 FYNNEI.

In this sample, this clone turned up once. This CDR3 is CASSEVPGIYYEQYF. CDR3 bases: TGTGCCAGCAGTGAAGTCCCAGGGATATACTACGAGCAGTACTTC. The chain carries TRBV2 and TRBJ2-7; weak D call: TRBD1 (5 bases). CDR1 is SNHLY and CDR2 is FYNNEI in the germline V gene. Trimming cost V 1 base and J 3 bases, with 13 bases left between them. The CDR3 runs 15 residues.

J is TRBJ2-5 and V is TRBV24-1; 7 bases fit TRBD1. CDR1 is KGHDR and CDR2 is SFDVKD in the germline V gene. The CDR3 length is 14 residues. Trimming cost V 3 bases and J 2 bases; bases outside gene matches: 2. The CDR3 DNA sequence: TGTGCCACCAGTGATCCGGGACAGCAAGAGACCCAGTACTTC. Protein sequence: CATSDPGQQETQYF.

The chain employs TRBV29-1 and TRBJ2-2; the D gene is possibly TRBD2 (6 bases). This CDR3 comprises 11 residues. V was shortened by 6 bases and J by 11 bases, with 13 bases between the two germline ends. CDR1 is SQVTM, CDR2 ANQGSEA, per germline. The CDR3 spells CSVLRDFELFF. CDR3 DNA sequence: TGCAGCGTGCTTCGGGACTTCGAGCTGTTTTTT.

This clone was counted a single time. The chain uses TRBV10-2 and TRBJ2-3; D unclear. V was pared by 6 bases and J by 4 bases, with 5 bases between. Germline V gives CDR1 WSHSY, CDR2 SAAADI. The CDR3 is 11 residues long. This CDR3 is CASSVADTQYF. As DNA, the CDR3 is TGCGCCAGCAGCGTCGCAGATACGCAGTATTTT.

V is TRBV28 and J is TRBJ2-7; 9 bases line up with TRBD1. Germline CDR1 and CDR2: MDHEN and SYDVKM. The CDR3 loop spans 16 amino acids. J lost 4 bases, V lost 3 bases, and 10 bases had no gene match. The CDR3 loop reads CASSLWGTGQGYEQYF. As DNA, the CDR3 is TGTGCCAGCAGTTTGTGGGGGACGGGACAGGGTTACGAGCAGTACTTC.

The chain is built from TRBV15 and TRBJ2-1; D may be TRBD1 (6 bases). V gave up 7 bases and J gave up 10 bases, with 23 bases separating them. This CDR3 has 15 residues. Germline V gene data show CDR1 as LNHNV and CDR2 as YYDKDF (reference sequence). CDR3 DNA sequence: TGTGCCACCACCTTAGATATCACAGGGAAAGGAGAGCAGTTCTTC. Translation gives CATTLDITGKGEQFF.

This chain links TRBV5-1 with TRBJ1-1; TRBD1 matches 11 bases. Germline loops: CDR1 SGHRS, CDR2 YFSETQ. J was trimmed by 0 bases and V by 4 bases; bases with no gene match: 8. The CDR3 is 17 amino acids. CDR3 DNA: TGCGCCAGCAGCACGGACAGGGGGCGGACCATGAACACTGAAGCTTTCTTT. It translates to CASSTDRGRTMNTEAFF.

The rearrangement joins TRBV19 to TRBJ2-2; tentatively, D is TRBD1 (7 bases). The CDR3 runs 17 residues. V lost 3 bases to trimming and J lost 5 bases, with 19 bases between them. Germline V CDR1 and CDR2: LNHDA, SQIVND (reference sequence). The CDR3 loop reads CASSMIETGRKTGELFF. The CDR3 coding sequence is TGTGCCAGTAGTATGATTGAGACAGGGAGGAAGACCGGGGAGCTGTTTTTT.

This clone was recorded only once. The chain uses TRBV24-1 and TRBJ2-1, with 8 bases matching TRBD1. V was pared by 2 bases and J by 12 bases, with 5 bases of the junction left unmatched. The CDR3 runs 13 residues. Germline V gives CDR1 KGHDR, CDR2 SFDVKD. For the CDR3, the DNA is TGTGCCACCAGTGATTGGCGAGACAGGGGGCAGTTCTTC. Its protein is CATSDWRDRGQFF.

The chain uses TRBV11-2 and TRBJ2-7, with TRBD2 as a possible D gene (6 bases). The CDR3 sequence is 14 residues long. Trimming removed 0 bases from V and 2 bases from J, with 8 bases in between. Germline CDR1 reads SGHAT; CDR2 reads FQNNGV. As DNA, the CDR3 is TGTGCCAGCAGCTTAGAGGCGGGAACCTACGAGCAGTACTTC. Encoded protein: CASSLEAGTYEQYF.

The genes are TRBV30 and TRBJ1-3; tentative D call: TRBD1 (6 bases). The CDR3 is made up of 14 amino acids. The V end was cut by 4 bases, the J end by 4 bases, with 14 bases between. Per germline, CDR1 GTSNPN and CDR2 SVGIG (reference sequence). The CDR3: CAWNRDNEGNTIYF. In DNA form, the CDR3 reads TGTGCCTGGAACCGGGACAACGAGGGAAACACCATATATTTT.

This chain uses TRBV16 with TRBJ1-2; D is unclear. The germline CDR1 and CDR2 sequences are KGHSY and FQNENV. This CDR3 comprises 15 residues. Trimming took off 2 bases at V and 5 bases at J, with 15 bases between the two ends. The CDR3 DNA reads TGTGCCAGCAGCCAAGGATCTTCCGGGTCTTATGGCTACACCTTC. Protein sequence: CASSQGSSGSYGYTF.

This chain uses TRBV6-6 with TRBJ2-7, with TRBD1 matching over 9 bases. This CDR3 spans 13 amino acids. CDR1 and CDR2 from the germline V gene are MNHNY and SVGAGI (reference sequence). The CDR3 protein is CTTSGTGKDEQYF. The DNA of the CDR3 is TGTACCACCTCCGGGACAGGGAAGGACGAGCAGTACTTC.

This clone was counted once. The chain carries TRBV30 and TRBJ1-2; 7 positions agree with TRBD1. From germline, CDR1 is GTSNPN and CDR2 SVGIG (reference sequence). The CDR3 extends over 15 amino acids. V lost 0 bases to trimming and J lost 3 bases; unmatched junction nucleotides: 7. CDR3 DNA: TGTGCCTGGAGTGTAACCCCCAGGGGGTACTATGGCTACACCTTC. Protein product: CAWSVTPRGYYGYTF.

The rearrangement links TRBV19 to TRBJ1-5, with 11 bases identical to TRBD1. The V gene's germline CDR1 is LNHDA and CDR2 SQIVND (reference sequence). V trimming: 3 bases; J trimming: 4 bases; junction bases outside the gene matches: 17. The CDR3 runs 20 residues. The CDR3 sequence is CASSIPHGRTGGAGNQPQHF. The CDR3 DNA reads TGTGCCAGTAGTATCCCACACGGCCGGACAGGGGGCGCAGGTAATCAGCCCCAGCATTTT. The variable domain in full, completed from reference TRBV19 and TRBJ1-5, reads DGGITQSPKYLFRKEGQNVTLSCEQNLNHDAMYWYRQDPGQGLRLIYYSQIVNDFQKGDIAEGYSVSREKKESFPLTVTSAQKNPTAFYLCASSIPHGRTGGAGNQPQHFGDGTRLSIL.

Only one count was recorded for this clone. The genes are TRBV5-1 and TRBJ2-3; D possibly corresponds to TRBD1 (6 bases). The CDR3 has 14 residues. Germline-derived CDR1 and CDR2 are SGHRS and YFSETQ. V gave up 5 bases and J gave up 3 bases, with 13 bases separating them. CDR3 in amino acids: CASRSGTPTDTQYF. CDR3 sequence (DNA): TGCGCCAGCAGATCCGGGACACCGACAGATACGCAGTATTTT.